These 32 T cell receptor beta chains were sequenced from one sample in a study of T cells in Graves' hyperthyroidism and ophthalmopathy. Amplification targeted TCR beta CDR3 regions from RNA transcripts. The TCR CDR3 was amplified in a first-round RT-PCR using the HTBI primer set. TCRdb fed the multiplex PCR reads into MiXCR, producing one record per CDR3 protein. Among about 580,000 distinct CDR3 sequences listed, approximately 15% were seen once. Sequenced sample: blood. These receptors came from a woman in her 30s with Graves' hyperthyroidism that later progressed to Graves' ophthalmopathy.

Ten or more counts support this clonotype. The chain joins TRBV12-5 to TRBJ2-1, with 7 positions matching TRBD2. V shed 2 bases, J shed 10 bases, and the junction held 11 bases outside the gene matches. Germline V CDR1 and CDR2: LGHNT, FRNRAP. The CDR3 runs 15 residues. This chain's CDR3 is CASGLLQTPGGEQFF. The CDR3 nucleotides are TGTGCTAGTGGTTTGCTACAGACGCCGGGGGGAGAGCAGTTCTTC.

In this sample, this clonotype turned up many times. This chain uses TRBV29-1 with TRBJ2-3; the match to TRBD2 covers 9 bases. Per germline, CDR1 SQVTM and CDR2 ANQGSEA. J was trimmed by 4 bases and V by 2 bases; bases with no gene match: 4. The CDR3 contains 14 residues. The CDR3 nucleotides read TGCAGCGTTGAATCGCTAGCGGGGTCAGATACGCAGTATTTT. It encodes CSVESLAGSDTQYF.

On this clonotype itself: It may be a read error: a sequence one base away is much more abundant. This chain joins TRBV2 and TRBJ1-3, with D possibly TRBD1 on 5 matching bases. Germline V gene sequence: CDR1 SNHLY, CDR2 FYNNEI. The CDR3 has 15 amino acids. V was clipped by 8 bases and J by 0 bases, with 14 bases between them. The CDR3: CASGADGGSGNTIYF. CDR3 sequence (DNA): TGTGCCAGCGGTGCGGACGGGGGCTCTGGAAACACCATATATTTT.

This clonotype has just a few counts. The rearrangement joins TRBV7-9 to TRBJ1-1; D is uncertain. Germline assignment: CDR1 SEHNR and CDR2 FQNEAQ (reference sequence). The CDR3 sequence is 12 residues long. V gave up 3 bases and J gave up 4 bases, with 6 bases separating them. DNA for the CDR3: TGTGCCAGCAGCTTTGTTGCCACTGAAGCTTTCTTT. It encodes CASSFVATEAFF.

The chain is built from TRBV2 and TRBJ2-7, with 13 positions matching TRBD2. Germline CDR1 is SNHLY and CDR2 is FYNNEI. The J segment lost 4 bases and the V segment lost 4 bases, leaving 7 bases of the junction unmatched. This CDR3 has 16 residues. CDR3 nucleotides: TGTGCCAGCAGTGGACTAGCGGGAGGAGGAAGGTACGAGCAGTACTTC. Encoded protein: CASSGLAGGGRYEQYF.

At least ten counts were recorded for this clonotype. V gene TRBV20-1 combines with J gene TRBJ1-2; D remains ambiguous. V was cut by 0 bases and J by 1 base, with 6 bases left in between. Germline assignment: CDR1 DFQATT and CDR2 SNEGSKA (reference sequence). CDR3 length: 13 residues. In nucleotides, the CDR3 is TGCAGTGCTAGAGATGGCGTTAACTATGGCTACACCTTC. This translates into CSARDGVNYGYTF.

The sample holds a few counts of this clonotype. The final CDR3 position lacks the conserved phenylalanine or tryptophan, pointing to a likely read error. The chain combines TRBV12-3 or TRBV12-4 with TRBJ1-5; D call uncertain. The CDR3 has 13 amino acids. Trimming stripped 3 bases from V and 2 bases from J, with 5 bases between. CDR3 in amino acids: CASSLVGNQPQHL. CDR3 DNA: TGTGCCAGCAGTTTGGTAGGCAATCAGCCCCAGCATCTT.

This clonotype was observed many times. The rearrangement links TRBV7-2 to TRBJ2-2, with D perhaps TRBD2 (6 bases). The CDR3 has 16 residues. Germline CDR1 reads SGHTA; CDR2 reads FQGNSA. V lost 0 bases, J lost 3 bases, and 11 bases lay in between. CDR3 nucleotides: TGTGCCAGCAGCTTAGCCGGCGGAGGGTACACCGGGGAGCTGTTTTTT. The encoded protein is CASSLAGGGYTGELFF. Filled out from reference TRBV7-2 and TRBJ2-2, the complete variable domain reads GAGVSQSPSNKVTEKGKDVELRCDPISGHTALYWYRQSLGQGLEFLIYFQGNSAPDKSGLPSDRFSAERTGGSVSTLTIQRTQQEDSAVYLCASSLAGGGYTGELFFGEGSRLTVL.

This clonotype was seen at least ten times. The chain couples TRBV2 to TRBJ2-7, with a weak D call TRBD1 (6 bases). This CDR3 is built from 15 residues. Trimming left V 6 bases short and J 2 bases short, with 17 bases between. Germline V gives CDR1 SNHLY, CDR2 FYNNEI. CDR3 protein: CASREGVTNPYEQYF. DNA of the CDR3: TGTGCCAGCAGAGAGGGGGTAACCAACCCCTACGAGCAGTACTTC.

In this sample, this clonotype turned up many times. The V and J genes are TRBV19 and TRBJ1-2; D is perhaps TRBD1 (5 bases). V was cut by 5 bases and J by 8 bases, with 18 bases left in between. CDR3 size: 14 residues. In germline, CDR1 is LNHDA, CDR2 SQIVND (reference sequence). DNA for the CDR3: TGTGCCAGTAGTCCGGACGTAGGGGAGGGAGGCTACACCTTC. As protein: CASSPDVGEGGYTF.

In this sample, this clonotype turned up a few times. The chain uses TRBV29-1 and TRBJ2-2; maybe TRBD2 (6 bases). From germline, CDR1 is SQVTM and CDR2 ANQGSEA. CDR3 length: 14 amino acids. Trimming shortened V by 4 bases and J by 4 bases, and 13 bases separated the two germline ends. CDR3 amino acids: CSVGGRDSTGELFF. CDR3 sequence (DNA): TGCAGCGTTGGGGGCAGGGACTCCACCGGGGAGCTGTTTTTT.

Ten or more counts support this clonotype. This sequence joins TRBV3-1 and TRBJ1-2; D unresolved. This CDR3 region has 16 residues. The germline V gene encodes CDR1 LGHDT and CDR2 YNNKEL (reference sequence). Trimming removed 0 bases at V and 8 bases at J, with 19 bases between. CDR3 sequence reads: CASSQDLGWKIYGYTF. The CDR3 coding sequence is TGTGCCAGCAGCCAAGACCTCGGCTGGAAGATCTACGGCTACACCTTC.

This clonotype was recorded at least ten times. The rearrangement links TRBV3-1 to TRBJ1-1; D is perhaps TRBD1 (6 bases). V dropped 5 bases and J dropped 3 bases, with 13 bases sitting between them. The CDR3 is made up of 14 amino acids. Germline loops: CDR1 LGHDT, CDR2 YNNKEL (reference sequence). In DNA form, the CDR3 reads TGTGCCAGCAGCTCGAACAGGGAGTACACTGAAGCTTTCTTT. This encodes CASSSNREYTEAFF.

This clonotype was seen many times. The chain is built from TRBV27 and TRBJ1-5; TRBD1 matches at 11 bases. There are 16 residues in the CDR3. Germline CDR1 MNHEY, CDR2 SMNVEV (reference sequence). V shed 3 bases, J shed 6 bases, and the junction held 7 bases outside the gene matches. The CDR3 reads CASSFWGQGETQPQHF. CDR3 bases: TGTGCCAGCAGTTTTTGGGGACAGGGGGAGACTCAGCCCCAGCATTTT.

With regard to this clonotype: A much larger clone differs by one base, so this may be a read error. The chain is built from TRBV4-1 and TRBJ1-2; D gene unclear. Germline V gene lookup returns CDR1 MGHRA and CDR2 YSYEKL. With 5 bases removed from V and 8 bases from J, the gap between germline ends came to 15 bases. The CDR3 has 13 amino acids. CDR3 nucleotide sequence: TGCGCCAGCAGCAAAGTTCGGCAGTACGGCTACACCTTC. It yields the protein CASSKVRQYGYTF.

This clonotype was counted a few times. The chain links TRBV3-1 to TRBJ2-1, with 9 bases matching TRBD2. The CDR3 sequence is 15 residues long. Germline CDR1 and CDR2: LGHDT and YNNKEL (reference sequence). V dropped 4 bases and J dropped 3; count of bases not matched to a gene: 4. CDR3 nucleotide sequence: TGTGCCAGCAGCCTTAGCGGGAGCGACTACAATGAGCAGTTCTTC. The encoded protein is CASSLSGSDYNEQFF.

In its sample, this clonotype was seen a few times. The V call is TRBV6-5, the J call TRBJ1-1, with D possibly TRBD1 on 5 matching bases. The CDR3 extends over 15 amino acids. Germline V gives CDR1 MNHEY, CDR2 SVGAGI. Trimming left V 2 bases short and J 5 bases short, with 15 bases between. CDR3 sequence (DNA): TGTGCCAGCAGTTACGGCCGGGGCGGGAGTACTGAAGCTTTCTTT. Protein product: CASSYGRGGSTEAFF.

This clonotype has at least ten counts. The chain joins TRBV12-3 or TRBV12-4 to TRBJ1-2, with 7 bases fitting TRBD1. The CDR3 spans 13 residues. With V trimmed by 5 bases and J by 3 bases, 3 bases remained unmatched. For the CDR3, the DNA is TGTGCCAGCAGTAGACAGGGTCACTATGGCTACACCTTC. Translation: CASSRQGHYGYTF.

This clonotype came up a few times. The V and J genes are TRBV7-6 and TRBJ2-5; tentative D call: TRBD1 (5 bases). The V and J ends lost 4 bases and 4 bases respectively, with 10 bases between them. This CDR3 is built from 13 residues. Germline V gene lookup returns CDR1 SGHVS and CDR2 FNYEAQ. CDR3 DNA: TGTGCCAGCAGCTGGACATCTACAGAGACCCAGTACTTC. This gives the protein CASSWTSTETQYF. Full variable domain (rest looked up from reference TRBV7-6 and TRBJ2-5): GAGVSQSPRYKVTKRGQDVALRCDPISGHVSLYWYRQALGQGPEFLTYFNYEAQQDKSGLPNDRFSAERPEGSISTLTIQRTEQRDSAMYRCASSWTSTETQYFGPGTRLLVL.

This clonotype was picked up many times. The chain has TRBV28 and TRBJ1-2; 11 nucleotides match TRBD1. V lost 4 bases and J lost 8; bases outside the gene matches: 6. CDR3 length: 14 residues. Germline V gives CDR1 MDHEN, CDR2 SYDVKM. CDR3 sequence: CASSWTGGRLGYTF. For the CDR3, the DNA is TGTGCCAGCAGTTGGACAGGGGGCAGGCTAGGCTACACCTTC.

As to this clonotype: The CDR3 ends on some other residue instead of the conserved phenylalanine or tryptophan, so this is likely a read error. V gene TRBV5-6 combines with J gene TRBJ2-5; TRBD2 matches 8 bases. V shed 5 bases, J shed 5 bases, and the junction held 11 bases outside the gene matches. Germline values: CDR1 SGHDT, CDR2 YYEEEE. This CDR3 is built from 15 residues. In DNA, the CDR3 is TGTGCCAGCAGAATTACTAGCGGAGCGGGGGAGACCCAGTACCTC. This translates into CASRITSGAGETQYL.

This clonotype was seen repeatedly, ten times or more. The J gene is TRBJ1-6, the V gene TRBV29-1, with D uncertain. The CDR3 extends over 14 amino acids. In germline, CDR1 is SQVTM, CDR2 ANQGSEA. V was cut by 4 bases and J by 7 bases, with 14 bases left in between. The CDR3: CSVGEEGGNSPLHF. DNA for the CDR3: TGCAGCGTTGGGGAGGAGGGCGGAAATTCACCCCTCCACTTT.

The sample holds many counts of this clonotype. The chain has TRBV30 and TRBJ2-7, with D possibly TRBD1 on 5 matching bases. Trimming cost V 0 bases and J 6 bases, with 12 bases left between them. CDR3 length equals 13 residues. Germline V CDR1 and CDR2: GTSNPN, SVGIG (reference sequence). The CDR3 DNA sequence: TGTGCCTGGAGTGTAAGGGGTTCCGGCGAGCAGTACTTC. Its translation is CAWSVRGSGEQYF. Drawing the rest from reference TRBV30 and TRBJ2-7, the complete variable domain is SQTIHQWPATLVQPVGSPLSLECTVEGTSNPNLYWYRQAAGRGLQLLFYSVGIGQISSEVPQNLSASRPQDRQFILSSKKLLLSDSGFYLCAWSVRGSGEQYFGPGTRLTVT.

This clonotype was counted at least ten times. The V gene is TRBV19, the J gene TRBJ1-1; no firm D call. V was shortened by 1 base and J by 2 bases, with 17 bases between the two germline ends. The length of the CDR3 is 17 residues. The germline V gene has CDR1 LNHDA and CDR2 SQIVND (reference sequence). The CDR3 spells CASSIAPFGVGNTEAFF. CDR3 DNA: TGTGCCAGTAGTATAGCTCCCTTCGGTGTGGGAAACACTGAAGCTTTCTTT.

This CDR3 is CASSFSLNYGYTF. The CDR3 nucleotides read TGTGCCAGCAGTTTTAGCCTTAACTATGGCTACACCTTC. V and J are TRBV27 and TRBJ1-2; no clear D. The CDR3 runs to 13 residues. Trimming removed 3 bases at V and 1 base at J, with 6 bases between. Per the germline V gene, CDR1 is MNHEY and CDR2 is SMNVEV (reference sequence).

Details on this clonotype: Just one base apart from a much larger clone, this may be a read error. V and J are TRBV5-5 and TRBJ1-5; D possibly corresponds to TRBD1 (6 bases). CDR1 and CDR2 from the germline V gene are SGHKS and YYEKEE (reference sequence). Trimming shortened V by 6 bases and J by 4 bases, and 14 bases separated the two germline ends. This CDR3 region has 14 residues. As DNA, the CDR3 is TGTGCCAGCATCTTATTCCAGGGGAATCAGCCCCAGCATTTT. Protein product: CASILFQGNQPQHF.

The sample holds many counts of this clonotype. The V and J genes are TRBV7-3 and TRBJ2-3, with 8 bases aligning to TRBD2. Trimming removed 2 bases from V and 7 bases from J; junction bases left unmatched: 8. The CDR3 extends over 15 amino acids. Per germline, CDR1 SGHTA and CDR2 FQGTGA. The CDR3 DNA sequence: TGTGCCAGCAGCTTATTCGGGACTAGTGCAAATACGCAGTATTTT. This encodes CASSLFGTSANTQYF.

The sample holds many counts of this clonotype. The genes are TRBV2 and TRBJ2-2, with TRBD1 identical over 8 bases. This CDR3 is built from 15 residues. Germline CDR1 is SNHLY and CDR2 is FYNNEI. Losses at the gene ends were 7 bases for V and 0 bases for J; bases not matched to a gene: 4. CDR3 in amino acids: CASKRDRTNTGELFF. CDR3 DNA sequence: TGTGCCAGCAAGAGGGACAGGACGAACACCGGGGAGCTGTTTTTT.

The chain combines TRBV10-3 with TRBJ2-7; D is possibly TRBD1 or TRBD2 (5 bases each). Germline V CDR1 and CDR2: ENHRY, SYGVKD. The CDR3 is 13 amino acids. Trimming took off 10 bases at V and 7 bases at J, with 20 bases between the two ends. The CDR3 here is CASSPGRVREQYF. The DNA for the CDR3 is TGTGCCAGCAGCCCGGGACGGGTGAGGGAGCAGTACTTC.

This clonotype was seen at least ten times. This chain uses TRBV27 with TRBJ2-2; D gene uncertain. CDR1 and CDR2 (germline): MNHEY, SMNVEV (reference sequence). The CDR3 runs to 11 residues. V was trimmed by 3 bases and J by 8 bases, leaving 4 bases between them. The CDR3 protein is CASSFFGELFF. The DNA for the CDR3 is TGTGCCAGCAGTTTCTTTGGGGAGCTGTTTTTT.

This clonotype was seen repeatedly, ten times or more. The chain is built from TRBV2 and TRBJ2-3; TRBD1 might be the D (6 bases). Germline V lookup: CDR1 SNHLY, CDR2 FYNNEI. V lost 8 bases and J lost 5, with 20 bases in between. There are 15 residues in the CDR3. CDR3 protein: CASGRLGAGGDTQYF. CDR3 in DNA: TGTGCCAGCGGCCGATTGGGGGCCGGTGGAGATACGCAGTATTTT.

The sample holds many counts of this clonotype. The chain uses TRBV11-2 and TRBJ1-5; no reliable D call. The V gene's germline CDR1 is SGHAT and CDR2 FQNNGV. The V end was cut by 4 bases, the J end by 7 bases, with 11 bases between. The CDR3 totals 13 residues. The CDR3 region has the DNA TGTGCCAGCAGCTCCTTCGCGGGGCAGCCCCAGCATTTT. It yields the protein CASSSFAGQPQHF.